This T cell receptor (beta chain) was obtained from a study of T cell changes during pregnancy in multiple sclerosis. This CDR3 comprises 13 residues. V was pared by 0 bases and J by 9 bases, with 8 bases of the junction left unmatched. Germline CDR1 and CDR2: GTSNPN and SVGIG (reference sequence). The table came from immunoSEQ multiplex PCR; TCRdb's copy has only in-frame clones and leaves some out. The data show roughly 70,000 clones, 90% seen once. The rearrangement joins TRBV30 to TRBJ2-7, with 7 positions matching TRBD2. Sequencing used peripheral blood, obtained in the third trimester of pregnancy. This TCR came from a female donor with multiple sclerosis, enrolled in a pregnancy study. The CDR3 spells CAWSVGGGRGQYF. The CDR3 DNA reads as TGTGCCTGGAGTGTCGGGGGAGGGAGGGGGCAGTACTTC. Full variable domain (missing parts from reference TRBV30 and TRBJ2-7): SQTIHQWPATLVQPVGSPLSLECTVEGTSNPNLYWYRQAAGRGLQLLFYSVGIGQISSEVPQNLSASRPQDRQFILSSKKLLLSDSGFYLCAWSVGGGRGQYFGPGTRLTVT.